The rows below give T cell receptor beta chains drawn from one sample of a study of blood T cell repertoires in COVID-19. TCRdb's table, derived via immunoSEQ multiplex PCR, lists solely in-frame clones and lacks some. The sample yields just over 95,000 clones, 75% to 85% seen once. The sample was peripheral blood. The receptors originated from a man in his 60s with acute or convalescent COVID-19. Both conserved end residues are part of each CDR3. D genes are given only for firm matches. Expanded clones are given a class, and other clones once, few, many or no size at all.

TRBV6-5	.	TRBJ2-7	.	CASKENLYEQYF	TGTGCCAGCAAAGAGAATTTATACGAGCAGTACTTC
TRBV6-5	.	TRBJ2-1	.	CASSRGTSSYNEQFF	TGTGCCAGCAGTCGGGGAACAAGCTCCTACAATGAGCAGTTCTTC
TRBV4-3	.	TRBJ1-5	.	CASSQDQDSHQHF	TGCGCCAGCAGCCAAGATCAAGACAGCCACCAGCATTTT
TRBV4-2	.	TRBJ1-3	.	CASSQLGQVSGNTIYF	TGTGCCAGCAGCCAACTGGGACAAGTCTCTGGAAACACCATATATTTT
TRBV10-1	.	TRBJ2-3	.	CASSEVRRGSTDTQYF	TGCGCCAGCAGTGAGGTTCGGCGGGGAAGCACAGATACGCAGTATTTT
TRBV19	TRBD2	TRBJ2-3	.	CASKRYPGLAGVTSTDTQYF	TGTGCCAGTAAAAGATATCCCGGATTAGCGGGGGTAACTAGCACAGATACGCAGTATTTT
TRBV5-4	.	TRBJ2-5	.	CASSLAAGLEKVETQYF	TGTGCCAGCAGCTTGGCCGCCGGGTTAGAGAAGGTAGAGACCCAGTACTTC
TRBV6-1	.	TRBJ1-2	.	CASSEDRLYTF	TGTGCCAGCAGTGAGGACAGATTGTACACCTTC
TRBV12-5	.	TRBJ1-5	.	CASGPIDVLGADQPQHF	TGTGCTAGTGGGCCGATCGACGTCTTGGGGGCCGACCAGCCCCAGCATTTT
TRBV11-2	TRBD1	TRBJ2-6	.	CASSAQTGNLRANVLTF	TGTGCCAGCAGCGCCCAGACAGGGAACTTAAGGGCCAACGTCCTGACTTTC
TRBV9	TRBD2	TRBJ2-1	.	CASSRTSGGYNEQFF	TGTGCCAGCAGCCGCACTAGCGGGGGATACAATGAGCAGTTCTTC
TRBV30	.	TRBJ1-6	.	CAWSPSSNSPLHF	TGTGCCTGGAGCCCCTCCTCTAATTCACCCCTCCACTTT
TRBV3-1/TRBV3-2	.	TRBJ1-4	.	CASRVGHDKKTF	TGTGCCAGCAGGGTTGGGCACGACAAGAAGACTTTT
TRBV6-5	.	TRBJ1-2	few	CASSYSGRASGYTF	TGTGCCAGCAGTTACTCGGGCAGGGCAAGTGGCTACACCTTC
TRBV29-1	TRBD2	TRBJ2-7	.	CSVGLAGVSYEQYF	TGCAGCGTCGGACTAGCGGGGGTTTCCTACGAGCAGTACTTC
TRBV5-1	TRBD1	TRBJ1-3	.	CASQETGSGNTIYF	TGCGCCAGCCAGGAGACAGGGAGTGGAAACACCATATATTTT
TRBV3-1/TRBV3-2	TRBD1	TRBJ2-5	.	CASSQGDRETQYF	TGTGCCAGCAGCCAAGGGGACAGAGAGACCCAGTACTTC
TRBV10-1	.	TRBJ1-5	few	CASSELNRGFNQPQHF	TGCGCCAGCAGTGAGTTGAATCGGGGGTTCAATCAGCCCCAGCATTTT
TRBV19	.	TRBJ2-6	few	CASSTPGANVLTF	TGTGCCAGTAGTACTCCTGGGGCCAACGTCCTGACTTTC